These 19 T cell receptor beta chains share one sample of origin, sequenced in a study of blood T cells in healthy people across ages. Next came a second PCR, run for 7 to 11 cycles, which used a sample-barcoded 5' primer along with a J-beta primer mix. From the 5' RACE reads, TCRdb called clonotypes with MiXCR, one entry per CDR3 protein. The sample gives about 730,000 distinct CDR3 sequences, about 42% of which show up once; about 20% is in the top ten. The sample consisted of blood. Receptors originate from a woman aged 60-75 years in good health.

V is TRBV4-1 and J is TRBJ2-1; D is undetermined. The CDR3 contains 15 residues. V lost 1 base, J lost 5 bases, and 12 bases lay in between. Germline CDR1 MGHRA, CDR2 YSYEKL. The CDR3 loop is CASSQGAWPNNEQFF. As DNA, the CDR3 is TGCGCCAGCAGCCAAGGGGCTTGGCCAAACAATGAGCAGTTCTTC.

This clonotype was observed a few times. The gene calls are TRBV25-1 and TRBJ1-1; D gene unclear. This CDR3 contains 14 residues. Looked up from germline, CDR1 is MGHDK and CDR2 is SYGVNS. V was clipped by 3 bases and J by 3 bases, with 11 bases between them. The CDR3 spells CASSDSSGYTEAFF. In DNA form, the CDR3 reads TGTGCCAGCAGTGACTCGTCCGGGTACACTGAAGCTTTCTTT.

The gene calls are TRBV7-9 and TRBJ2-3; possible D gene TRBD2, 6 bases. CDR1 SEHNR and CDR2 FQNEAQ come from the germline V gene (reference sequence). The CDR3 runs 14 residues. The V and J ends lost 6 bases and 2 bases respectively, with 12 bases between them. The CDR3 region is CASRNGGDTDTQYF. The CDR3 DNA sequence: TGTGCCAGCAGAAACGGGGGAGACACAGATACGCAGTATTTT.

The chain uses TRBV9 and TRBJ2-5, with 7 nucleotides matching TRBD1. V shed 4 bases and J 11 bases; nucleotides not matched to a gene: 8. The V gene's germline CDR1 is SGDLS and CDR2 YYNGEE. CDR3 length: 12 residues. The CDR3 coding sequence is TGTGCCAGCAGCACCGACAGGGAAGGGCAGTACTTC. It codes for CASSTDREGQYF.

This chain uses TRBV3-1 with TRBJ2-7; 9 bases are shared with TRBD1. This CDR3 region has 14 residues. V lost 1 base, J lost 7 bases, and 5 bases stayed unmatched. Germline CDR1 reads LGHDT; CDR2 reads YNNKEL (reference sequence). CDR3 sequence reads: CASSQADRGSEQYF. DNA for the CDR3: TGTGCCAGCAGCCAAGCGGACAGGGGAAGTGAGCAGTACTTC.

The chain links TRBV10-3 to TRBJ1-1, with D uncertain. This CDR3 region has 13 residues. Trimming shortened V by 6 bases and J by 1 base, and 9 bases separated the two germline ends. Germline V gene lookup returns CDR1 ENHRY and CDR2 SYGVKD. The CDR3 DNA follows: TGTGCCATCAGCCTGGAAAGGAACACTGAAGCTTTCTTT. Translation: CAISLERNTEAFF.

The table lists this clonotype with a few counts. The chain joins TRBV7-6 to TRBJ2-1, with 7 bases that match TRBD2. The germline CDR1 and CDR2 sequences are SGHVS and FNYEAQ. V lost 5 bases, J lost 5 bases, and 15 bases stayed unmatched. This CDR3 has 17 residues. CDR3 nucleotides: TGTGCCAGCAGCCCTGGCGCTAGCGGAGTCCCTAACAATGAGCAGTTCTTC. Translated, it gives CASSPGASGVPNNEQFF.

The chain couples TRBV20-1 to TRBJ1-2; D remains unclear. CDR1 and CDR2 from the germline V gene are DFQATT and SNEGSKA (reference sequence). The CDR3 covers 14 residues. V lost 3 bases and J 4 bases, leaving 15 bases between the germline ends. The CDR3 region is CSASGRSSVYGYTF. Written as DNA, the CDR3 is TGCAGTGCTAGCGGACGGAGTTCCGTCTATGGCTACACCTTC.

The chain couples TRBV10-2 to TRBJ2-3; 10 bases are a match to TRBD2. Trimming at V came to 8 bases and at J to 6 bases, leaving 14 bases not matched to a gene. CDR1 and CDR2 from the germline V gene are WSHSY and SAAADI. CDR3 length: 16 residues. The CDR3 spells CASRTSGTGLVDTQYF. Here the CDR3 DNA reads TGCGCCAGCCGTACTAGCGGGACTGGACTGGTGGATACGCAGTATTTT.

This clonotype was counted ten times or more. V usage is TRBV7-2 and J usage is TRBJ2-1; TRBD2 is a possible D gene (5 bases). The germline gives CDR1 SGHTA, CDR2 FQGNSA. Trimming shortened V by 0 bases and J by 9 bases, and 12 bases separated the two germline ends. The CDR3 sequence is 14 residues long. CDR3 protein: CASSLAGTSGEQFF. The CDR3 nucleotides read TGTGCCAGCAGCTTAGCGGGCACCAGCGGTGAGCAGTTCTTC.

This clonotype was detected a few times. A read error may be the cause here, since a much bigger clone is one base away. The chain joins TRBV29-1 to TRBJ2-5, with D maybe TRBD2 (6 bases). CDR1 is SQVTM, CDR2 ANQGSEA, per germline. The CDR3 consists of 12 residues. V gave up 6 bases and J gave up 11 bases, with 19 bases separating them. CDR3 region: CSVSTSGNEQYF. The CDR3 region has the DNA TGCAGCGTCTCGACTAGTGGGAATGAGCAGTACTTC. Variable domain in full (rest from reference TRBV29-1 and TRBJ2-5): SAVISQKPSRDICQRGTSLTIQCQVDSQVTMMFWYRQQPGQSLTLIATANQGSEATYESGFVIDKFPISRPNLTFSTLTVSNMSPEDSSIYLCSVSTSGNEQYFGPGTRLLVL.

The V and J genes are TRBV28 and TRBJ2-1; D is uncertain. CDR1 is MDHEN and CDR2 is SYDVKM in the germline V gene. Trimming removed 3 bases at V and 7 bases at J, with 10 bases between. This CDR3 is built from 13 residues. Here the CDR3 DNA reads TGTGCCAGCAGTTTCGCGACTCAGAATGAGCAGTTCTTC. It translates to CASSFATQNEQFF.

About this clonotype itself: At one of its ends the junction is not consistent with the germline gene, which may arise from a read error. The genes are TRBV9 and TRBJ2-3; weak D call: TRBD2 (5 bases). The CDR3 has 14 residues. Germline V gene sequence: CDR1 SGDLS, CDR2 YYNGEE. The CDR3 loop is CAGSVAISPDTQYF. CDR3 bases: TGTGCCGGCAGCGTAGCGATTAGCCCAGATACGCAGTATTTT. Supplemented by reference TRBV9 and TRBJ2-3, the full variable domain reads DSGVTQTPKHLITATGQRVTLRCSPRSGDLSVYWYQQSLDQGLQFLIQYYNGEERAKGNILERFSAQQFPDLHSELNLSSLELGDSALYFCAGSVAISPDTQYFGPGTRLTVL.

The chain joins TRBV6-2 or TRBV6-3 to TRBJ2-3, with 9 positions matching TRBD2. V gave up 4 bases and J gave up 7 bases; unmatched junction bases: 9. Looked up from germline, CDR1 is MNHEY and CDR2 is SVGEGT. This CDR3 region has 15 residues. CDR3 region: CASSSSSGAIHTQYF. Written as DNA, the CDR3 is TGTGCCAGCAGTTCGTCTAGCGGGGCTATCCATACGCAGTATTTT.

V is TRBV3-1 and J is TRBJ1-4; D gene uncertain. V was pared by 5 bases and J by 3 bases, with 16 bases between. From germline, CDR1 is LGHDT and CDR2 YNNKEL (reference sequence). The CDR3 loop spans 16 amino acids. CDR3 nucleotide sequence: TGTGCCAGCAGCGTCGGAAACGGCGCCCCTAATGAAAAACTGTTTTTT. Translated: CASSVGNGAPNEKLFF.

The chain couples TRBV12-3 or TRBV12-4 to TRBJ2-5, with D perhaps matching TRBD1 or TRBD2 (6 bases each). The CDR3 totals 14 residues. Deletions cut 7 bases from V and 11 bases from J, with 23 bases between. CDR3 bases: TGTGCCAGCATCTCCCCGGGGGCCCACAATGAGCAGTACTTC. This sequence encodes CASISPGAHNEQYF.

This clonotype was observed at least ten times. V and J are TRBV29-1 and TRBJ2-7, with D tentatively TRBD1 or TRBD2 (7 bases each). This CDR3 comprises 13 residues. Germline V CDR1 and CDR2: SQVTM, ANQGSEA. V lost 3 bases, J lost 2 bases, and 11 bases lay in between. The CDR3 DNA reads TGCAGCGTTGACTCAGGGGGGGCCTACGAGCAGTACTTC. Its protein is CSVDSGGAYEQYF.

This sequence joins TRBV20-1 and TRBJ2-3; no firm D call. The germline gives CDR1 DFQATT, CDR2 SNEGSKA (reference sequence). The CDR3 covers 13 residues. The CDR3 spells CSPRTPGTDTQYF. In DNA form, the CDR3 reads TGCAGCCCCCGGACCCCTGGCACAGATACGCAGTATTTT.

Remarks on this clonotype: Compared with germline, one end of the junction differs, possibly owing to a read error. This rearrangement joins TRBV24-1 to TRBJ2-5; no clear D. Germline CDR1 and CDR2: KGHDR and SFDVKD. This CDR3 has 13 amino acids. CDR3 amino acids: CATGDAADETQYF. The CDR3 nucleotides read TGTGCCACCGGTGATGCCGCGGATGAGACCCAGTACTTC.